The entry that follows covers one TCR beta chain sequence. Its antigen remains unknown. The CDR3 runs to 14 residues. Trimming at V came to 6 bases and at J to 6 bases, leaving 9 bases not matched to a gene. CDR1 is MDHEN and CDR2 is SYDVKM in the germline V gene. This specimen comes from a study of T cell responses to AZD1222 COVID-19 vaccine. Across the whole study: Second-dose groups at about 4 or about 12 weeks were pooled.

The repertoire was sequenced with immunoSEQ multiplex PCR; TCRdb's copy has only in-frame clones and lacks some. The sample lists about 120,000 clones, 85% to 90% occurring once. General study points: It was only 6 or 7 AZD1222 recipients who were seropositive at baseline. Researchers took repertoire samples only after the peak T cell response had come. It should be noted that donors were predominantly white British and more often female, and clonal diversity was possibly underestimated.

The chain is built from TRBV28 and TRBJ1-2; 8 positions match TRBD1. The sequence was collected from an adult in good health. This specimen was peripheral blood, taken on day 0 of AZD1222 vaccination. Written as DNA, the CDR3 is TGTGCCAGCAGCCCCGGACAGGGACTTGATGGCTACACCTTC. Amino acid sequence: CASSPGQGLDGYTF.